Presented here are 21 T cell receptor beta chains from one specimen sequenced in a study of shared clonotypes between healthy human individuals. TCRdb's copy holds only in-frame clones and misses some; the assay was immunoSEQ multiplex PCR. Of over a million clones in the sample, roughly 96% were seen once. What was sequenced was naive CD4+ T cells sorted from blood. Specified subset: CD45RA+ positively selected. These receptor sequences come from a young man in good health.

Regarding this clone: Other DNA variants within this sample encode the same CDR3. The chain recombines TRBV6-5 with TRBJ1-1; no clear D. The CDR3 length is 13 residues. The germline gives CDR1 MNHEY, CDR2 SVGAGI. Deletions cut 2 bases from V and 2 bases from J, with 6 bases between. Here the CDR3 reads CASSYSLNTEAFF. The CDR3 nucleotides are TGTGCCAGCAGTTACAGCCTTAACACTGAAGCTTTCTTT.

CDR3 in amino acids: CASSQEDGYSEQFF. The DNA for the CDR3 is TGTGCCAGCAGCCAAGAGGATGGCTACTCGGAGCAGTTCTTC. The V gene is TRBV14, the J gene TRBJ2-1; D not certain. There are 14 residues in the CDR3. Germline values: CDR1 SGHDN, CDR2 FVKESK. Trimming stripped 0 bases from V and 10 bases from J, with 13 bases between.

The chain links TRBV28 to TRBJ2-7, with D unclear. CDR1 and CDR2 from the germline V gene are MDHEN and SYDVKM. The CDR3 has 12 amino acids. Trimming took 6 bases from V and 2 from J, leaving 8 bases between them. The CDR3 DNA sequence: TGTGCCAGCAGGGTATCGCCCTACGAGCAGTACTTC. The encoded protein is CASRVSPYEQYF.

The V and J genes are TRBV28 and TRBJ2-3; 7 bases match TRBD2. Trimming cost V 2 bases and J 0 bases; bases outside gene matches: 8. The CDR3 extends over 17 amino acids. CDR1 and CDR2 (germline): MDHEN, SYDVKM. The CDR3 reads CASSLRSGSGSTDTQYF. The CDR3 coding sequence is TGTGCCAGCAGTTTAAGGTCCGGTAGCGGGAGCACAGATACGCAGTATTTT.

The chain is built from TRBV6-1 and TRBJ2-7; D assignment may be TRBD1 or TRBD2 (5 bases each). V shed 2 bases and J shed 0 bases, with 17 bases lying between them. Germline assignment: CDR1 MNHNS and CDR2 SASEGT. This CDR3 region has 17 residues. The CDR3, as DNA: TGTGCCAGCAGTGAACTGGCAGGGACGGTGAGCTCCTACGAGCAGTACTTC. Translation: CASSELAGTVSSYEQYF.

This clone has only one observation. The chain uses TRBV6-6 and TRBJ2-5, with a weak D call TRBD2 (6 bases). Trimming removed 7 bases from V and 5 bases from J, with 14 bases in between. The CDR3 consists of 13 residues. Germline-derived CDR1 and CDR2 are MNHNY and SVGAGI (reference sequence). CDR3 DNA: TGTGCCAGCACCCCACGGGGGTCGGAGACCCAGTACTTC. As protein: CASTPRGSETQYF.

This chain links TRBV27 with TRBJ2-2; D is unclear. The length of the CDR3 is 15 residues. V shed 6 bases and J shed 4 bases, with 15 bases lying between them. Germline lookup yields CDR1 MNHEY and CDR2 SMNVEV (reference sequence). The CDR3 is CASRRGPAITGELFF. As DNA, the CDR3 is TGTGCCAGCAGGCGAGGACCAGCGATCACCGGGGAGCTGTTTTTT.

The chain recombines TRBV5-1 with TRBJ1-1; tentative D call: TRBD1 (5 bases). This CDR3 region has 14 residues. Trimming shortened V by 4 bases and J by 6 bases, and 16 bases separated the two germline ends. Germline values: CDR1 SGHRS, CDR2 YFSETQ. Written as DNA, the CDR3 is TGCGCCAGCAGCCGTGATTGGGGGAAAGCTGAAGCTTTCTTT. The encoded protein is CASSRDWGKAEAFF.

The CDR3 DNA reads as TGTGCCAGTAGTATAGATGGCCGGCAGGGTAGTATCGAGACCCAGTACTTC. It codes for CASSIDGRQGSIETQYF. The chain employs TRBV19 and TRBJ2-5; D is possibly TRBD1 (5 bases). CDR1 is LNHDA and CDR2 is SQIVND in the germline V gene (reference sequence). The CDR3 consists of 17 residues. Trimming removed 0 bases at V and 5 bases at J, with 19 bases between.

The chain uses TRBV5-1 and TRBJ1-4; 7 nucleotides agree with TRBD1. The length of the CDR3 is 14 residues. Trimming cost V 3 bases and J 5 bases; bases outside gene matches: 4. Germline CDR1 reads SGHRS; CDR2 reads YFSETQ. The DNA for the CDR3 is TGCGCCAGCAGCTACCTGGGACAGAATGAAAAACTGTTTTTT. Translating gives CASSYLGQNEKLFF.

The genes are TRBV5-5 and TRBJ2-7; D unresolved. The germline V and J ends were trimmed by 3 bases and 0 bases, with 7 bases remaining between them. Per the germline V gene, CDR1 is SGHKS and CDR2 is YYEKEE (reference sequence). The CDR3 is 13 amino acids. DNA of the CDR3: TGTGCCAGCAGCTCCAGGAGCTCCTACGAGCAGTACTTC. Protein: CASSSRSSYEQYF. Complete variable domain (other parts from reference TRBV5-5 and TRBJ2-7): DAGVTQSPTHLIKTRGQQVTLRCSPISGHKSVSWYQQVLGQGPQFIFQYYEKEERGRGNFPDRFSARQFPNYSSELNVNALLLGDSALYLCASSSRSSYEQYFGPGTRLTVT.

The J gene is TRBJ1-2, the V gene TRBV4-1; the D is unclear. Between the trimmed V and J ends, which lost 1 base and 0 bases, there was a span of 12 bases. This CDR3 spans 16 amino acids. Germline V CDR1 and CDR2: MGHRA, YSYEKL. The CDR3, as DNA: TGCGCCAGCAGCCAAGCCTGGGCCAATTCTAACTATGGCTACACCTTC. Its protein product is CASSQAWANSNYGYTF.

The CDR3 sequence is CASSEKAWGAPYGYTF. In nucleotides, the CDR3 is TGTGCCAGCAGTGAAAAGGCTTGGGGGGCACCCTATGGCTACACCTTC. This chain joins TRBV25-1 and TRBJ1-2, with D possibly being TRBD1 (6 bases). Trimming cost V 2 bases and J 4 bases, with 17 bases left between them. The CDR3 is 16 residues long. Per germline, CDR1 MGHDK and CDR2 SYGVNS.

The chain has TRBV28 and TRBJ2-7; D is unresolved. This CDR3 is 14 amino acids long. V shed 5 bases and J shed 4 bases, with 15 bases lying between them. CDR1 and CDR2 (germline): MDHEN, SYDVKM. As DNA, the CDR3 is TGTGCCAGCAGTCTAGAGCCAGCGTCGTACGAGCAGTACTTC. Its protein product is CASSLEPASYEQYF.

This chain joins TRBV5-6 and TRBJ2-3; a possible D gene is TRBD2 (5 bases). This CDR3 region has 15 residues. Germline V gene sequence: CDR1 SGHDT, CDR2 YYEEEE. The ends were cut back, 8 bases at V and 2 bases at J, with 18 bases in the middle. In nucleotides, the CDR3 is TGTGCCAGACTCAAGCCGGGAATACACACAGATACGCAGTATTTT. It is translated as CARLKPGIHTDTQYF.

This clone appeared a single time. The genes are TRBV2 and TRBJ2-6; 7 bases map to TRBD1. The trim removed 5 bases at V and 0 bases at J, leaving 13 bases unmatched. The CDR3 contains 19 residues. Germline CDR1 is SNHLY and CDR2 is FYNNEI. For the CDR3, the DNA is TGTGCCAGCAGTCACGAAATGGGACAGCGATTCTCTGGGGCCAACGTCCTGACTTTC. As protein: CASSHEMGQRFSGANVLTF.

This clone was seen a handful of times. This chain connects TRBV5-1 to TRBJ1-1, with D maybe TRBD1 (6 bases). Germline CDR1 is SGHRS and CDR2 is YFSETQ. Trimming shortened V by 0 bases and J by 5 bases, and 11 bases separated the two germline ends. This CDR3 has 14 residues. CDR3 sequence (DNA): TGCGCCAGCAGCTTGGGGGGGCCGGGGACTGAAGCTTTCTTT. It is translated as CASSLGGPGTEAFF.

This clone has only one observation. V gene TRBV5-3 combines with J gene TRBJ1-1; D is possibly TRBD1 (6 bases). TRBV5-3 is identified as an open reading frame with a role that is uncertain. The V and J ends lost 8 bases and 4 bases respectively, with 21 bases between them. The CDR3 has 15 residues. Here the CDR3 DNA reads TGTGCCAGGGTGGGCCCACAGGGAATTCTCACTGAAGCTTTCTTT. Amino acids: CARVGPQGILTEAFF.

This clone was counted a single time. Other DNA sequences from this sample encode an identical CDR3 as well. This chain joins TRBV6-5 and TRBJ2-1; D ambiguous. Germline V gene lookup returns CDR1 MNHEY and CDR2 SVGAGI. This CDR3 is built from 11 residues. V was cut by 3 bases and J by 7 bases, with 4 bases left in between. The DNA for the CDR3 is TGTGCCAGCAGTTATTTTAATGAGCAGTTCTTC. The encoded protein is CASSYFNEQFF.

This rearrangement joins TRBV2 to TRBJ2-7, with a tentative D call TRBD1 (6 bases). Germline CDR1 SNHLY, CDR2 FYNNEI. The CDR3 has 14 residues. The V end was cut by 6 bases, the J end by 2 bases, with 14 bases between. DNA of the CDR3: TGTGCCAGCAGAAAAGGACAGCTTCCCTACGAGCAGTACTTC. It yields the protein CASRKGQLPYEQYF.

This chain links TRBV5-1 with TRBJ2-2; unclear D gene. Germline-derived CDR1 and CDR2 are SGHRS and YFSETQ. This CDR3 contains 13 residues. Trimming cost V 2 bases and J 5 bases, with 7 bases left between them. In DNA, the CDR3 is TGCGCCAGCAGCTTCCGTGGGACCGGGGAGCTGTTTTTT. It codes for CASSFRGTGELFF.